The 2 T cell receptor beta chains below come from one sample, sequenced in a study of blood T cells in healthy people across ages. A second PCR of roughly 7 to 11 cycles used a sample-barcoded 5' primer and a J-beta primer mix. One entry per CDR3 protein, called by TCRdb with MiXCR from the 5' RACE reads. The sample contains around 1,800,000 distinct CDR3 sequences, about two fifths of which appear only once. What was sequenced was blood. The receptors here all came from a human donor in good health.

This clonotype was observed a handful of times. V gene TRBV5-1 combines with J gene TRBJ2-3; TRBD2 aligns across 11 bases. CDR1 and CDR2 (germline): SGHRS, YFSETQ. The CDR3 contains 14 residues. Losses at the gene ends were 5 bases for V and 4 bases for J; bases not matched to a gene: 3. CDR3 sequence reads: CASRRLAGPDTQYF. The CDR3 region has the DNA TGCGCCAGCAGGCGACTAGCGGGGCCAGATACGCAGTATTTT.

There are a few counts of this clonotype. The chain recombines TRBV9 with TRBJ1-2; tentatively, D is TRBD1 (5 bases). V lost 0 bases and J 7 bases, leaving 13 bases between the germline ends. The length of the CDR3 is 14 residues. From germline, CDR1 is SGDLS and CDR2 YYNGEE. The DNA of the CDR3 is TGTGCCAGCAGCGTAGAAGAGGGAAGGGGTGGCTACACCTTC. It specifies CASSVEEGRGGYTF.